These 11 T cell receptor beta chains came from one sample sequenced in a study of T cells after yellow fever vaccination. TCRdb processed the 5' RACE reads anew with MiXCR; each CDR3 protein has one entry. The data contain 200,000 to 300,000 distinct CDR3 sequences, around 13% of them singletons. The specimen was CD4+ T cells sorted from PBMCs, collected 45 days after the yellow fever booster vaccination. The origin of the receptors is a man aged 30-40 years who received the YFV17D yellow fever vaccine.

The V and J genes are TRBV6-5 and TRBJ2-7; maybe TRBD2 (6 bases). V lost 1 base and J lost 6, with 10 bases in between. The CDR3 contains 13 residues. CDR1 is MNHEY and CDR2 is SVGAGI in the germline V gene. The CDR3 is CASSYLPGGEQYF. In DNA, the CDR3 is TGTGCCAGCAGTTACTTACCCGGGGGCGAGCAGTACTTC.

CDR3 nucleotides: TGTGCCAGCAGCTTAGCGACGGGACGGGAGGCGCAGTATTTT. Amino acid sequence: CASSLATGREAQYF. V and J are TRBV7-2 and TRBJ2-3, with 7 bases lining up with TRBD2. CDR1 is SGHTA, CDR2 FQGNSA, per germline. The V gene end was trimmed by 0 bases and the J gene end by 10 bases; junction bases not matched to a gene: 7. CDR3 length equals 14 residues.

This clonotype appeared a few times. This rearrangement joins TRBV6-1 to TRBJ2-1, with 14 bases lining up with TRBD2. Germline values: CDR1 MNHNS, CDR2 SASEGT. Trimming cost V 6 bases and J 9 bases; bases outside gene matches: 16. CDR3 length: 18 residues. CDR3 DNA: TGTGCCAGCAGCGGTGGGCCTGGACTAGCGGGAGGCCCGGGTGAGCAGTTCTTC. Protein: CASSGGPGLAGGPGEQFF.

V gene TRBV20-1 combines with J gene TRBJ2-1, with TRBD2 identical over 8 bases. Looked up from germline, CDR1 is DFQATT and CDR2 is SNEGSKA (reference sequence). The CDR3 totals 14 residues. Losses at the gene ends were 4 bases for V and 5 bases for J; bases not matched to a gene: 7. The CDR3 coding sequence is TGCAGTGCTAACGGGAGGGCCACCCACAATGAGCAGTTCTTC. Its translation: CSANGRATHNEQFF.

This clonotype has a handful of counts. The chain is built from TRBV15 and TRBJ2-3; 8 bases map to TRBD1. V trimming: 6 bases; J trimming: 3 bases; junction bases outside the gene matches: 8. There are 15 residues in the CDR3. Germline CDR1 is LNHNV and CDR2 is YYDKDF (reference sequence). The CDR3 nucleotides read TGTGCCACCAGTGCGGACAGGGCGAGGACAGATACGCAGTATTTT. Translation: CATSADRARTDTQYF.

V and J are TRBV7-3 and TRBJ2-3; 12 bases fit TRBD2. The CDR3 is 16 amino acids. Germline V gives CDR1 SGHTA, CDR2 FQGTGA. Germline trimming cut 5 bases from V and 5 bases from J; bases unmatched to any gene: 8. The CDR3 region has the DNA TGTGCCAGCAGCCTCCATCCTAGCGGGAGGGGAGATACGCAGTATTTT. Translation gives CASSLHPSGRGDTQYF.

The chain recombines TRBV4-1 with TRBJ2-7; D might be TRBD2 (6 bases). This CDR3 is built from 15 residues. Germline CDR1 reads MGHRA; CDR2 reads YSYEKL. With 0 bases removed from V and 2 bases from J, the gap between germline ends came to 11 bases. The CDR3 coding sequence is TGCGCCAGCAGCCAAGATCCGGGCGGGGCCTACGAGCAGTACTTC. The encoded protein is CASSQDPGGAYEQYF.

The rearrangement uses TRBV20-1 and TRBJ1-4; a possible D gene is TRBD1 (6 bases). CDR1 is DFQATT and CDR2 is SNEGSKA in the germline V gene (reference sequence). The ends were cut back, 1 base at V and 8 bases at J, with 17 bases in the middle. CDR3 size: 15 residues. CDR3 in amino acids: CSARAPGQDVEKLFF. As DNA, the CDR3 is TGCAGTGCTAGAGCCCCGGGACAAGATGTAGAAAAACTGTTTTTT.

This clonotype was seen many times. One end of the junction fails to match germline, which may point to a read error. The rearrangement joins TRBV7-6 to TRBJ2-7, with 8 bases fitting TRBD2. Germline assignment: CDR1 SGHVS and CDR2 FNYEAQ. This CDR3 contains 13 residues. The DNA of the CDR3 is TGTGCCAGCAGCTTAGCGGCGGGAGGAGAATGGGGCTTC. Encoded protein: CASSLAAGGEWGF.

This clonotype was seen a few times. The V gene is TRBV4-2, the J gene TRBJ1-4; D remains unclear. Trimming pared 4 bases from V and 2 bases from J, leaving 14 bases between. Germline values: CDR1 LGHNA, CDR2 YNFKEQ. CDR3 length: 16 residues. The CDR3: CASSPGRARTNEKLFF. CDR3 nucleotide sequence: TGTGCCAGCAGCCCCGGGCGGGCCCGGACTAATGAAAAACTGTTTTTT.

This clonotype appeared a few times. The rearrangement joins TRBV7-2 to TRBJ2-3; no definite D call. The CDR3 is 14 amino acids. Germline assignment: CDR1 SGHTA and CDR2 FQGNSA. V was cut by 2 bases and J by 4 bases, with 10 bases left in between. The CDR3 nucleotides read TGTGCCAGCAGCTTATCCGGGCCCGCAGATACGCAGTATTTT. As protein: CASSLSGPADTQYF.